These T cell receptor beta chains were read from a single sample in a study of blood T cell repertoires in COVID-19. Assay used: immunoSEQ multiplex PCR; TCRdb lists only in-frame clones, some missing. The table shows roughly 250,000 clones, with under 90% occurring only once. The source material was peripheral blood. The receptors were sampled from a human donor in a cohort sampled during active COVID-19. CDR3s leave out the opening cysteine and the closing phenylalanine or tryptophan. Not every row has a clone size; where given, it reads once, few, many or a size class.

CDR3: ASSFHVGGADNYGYT
V: TRBV19
size: NA

CDR3: ASSQDGGDRGRDEQY
V: TRBV4-1
size: NA

CDR3: ASSPGQGANTEAF
V: TRBV5-1
size: NA

CDR3: ASGRQGLREKLF
V: TRBV5-1
size: once

CDR3: ASSTVVKSGGSPLH
V: TRBV28
size: few

CDR3: ASSLVTSGGQETQY
V: TRBV5-1
size: NA

CDR3: ASSPWTGGTDTQY
V: TRBV7-3
size: once

CDR3: ASSHLAGVTREQY
V: TRBV3-1/TRBV3-2
size: NA

CDR3: ASSQEKAASNTGELF
V: TRBV4-1
size: NA

CDR3: ASSLNYEQY
V: TRBV3-1/TRBV3-2
size: NA

CDR3: ASNRLAGGRVSGELF
V: TRBV6-6
size: NA

CDR3: ASGPLVNSDTQY
V: TRBV11-2
size: NA

CDR3: ASSLNPGQGSNEQY
V: TRBV5-1
size: NA

CDR3: ASSQVLGGEQY
V: TRBV14
size: few

CDR3: ATRYGTGGSETQY
V: TRBV15
size: NA

CDR3: ASSTPGGYNSPLH
V: TRBV27
size: few

CDR3: ASRVSRLGTDTQY
V: TRBV6-5
size: NA

CDR3: ATSRGRDRGDNQPQH
V: TRBV15
size: NA

CDR3: ASSPWGGSEQY
V: TRBV27
size: few

CDR3: ASSPTDRSYEQY
V: TRBV9
size: NA

CDR3: ASSEGGTASGNTIY
V: TRBV6-1
size: NA

CDR3: ASSLAPGDYRYYEQY
V: TRBV13
size: NA

CDR3: ASRMGQGGNEQY
V: TRBV3-1/TRBV3-2
size: NA

CDR3: ASSQELAGGTDTQY
V: TRBV4-2
size: NA

CDR3: ASSLGASTDTQY
V: TRBV19
size: NA

CDR3: ASSLGLVLGEQY
V: TRBV2
size: once

CDR3: ATSRDRQGYNSPLH
V: TRBV15
size: NA

CDR3: ASSQDLGGRARGNEQF
V: TRBV3-1/TRBV3-2
size: NA

CDR3: ASSKGTGGEKAF
V: TRBV5-1
size: NA

CDR3: ASSRASSRGGTEAF
V: TRBV4-1
size: NA

CDR3: ASSQVLGGTGNNQPQH
V: TRBV4-2
size: NA

CDR3: ASSRGDAISNEKLF
V: TRBV28
size: NA

CDR3: ATTRARTQY
V: TRBV19
size: NA

CDR3: ASSKAASGRDPYVNTDTQY
V: TRBV21-1
size: NA

CDR3: ASSIRTGGVSNQPQH
V: TRBV5-6
size: few

CDR3: ASSSWTSGSNEQY
V: TRBV6-5
size: NA

CDR3: ASSSQAPYEQY
V: TRBV11-3
size: NA

CDR3: ASRQTGGNSPLH
V: TRBV6-5
size: NA

CDR3: ASSAGVGFYEQY
V: TRBV9
size: NA

CDR3: ASSSTGASIYEQY
V: TRBV28
size: NA

CDR3: ASSLGGQAHYEQY
V: TRBV5-5
size: NA

CDR3: ASSPGTSGSYEQF
V: TRBV5-1
size: few

CDR3: ASITQQGVKAGELF
V: TRBV21-1
size: NA

CDR3: ASSEGLAGGFYEQY
V: TRBV2
size: NA

CDR3: ASSTSGHPQETQY
V: TRBV5-1
size: NA

CDR3: ASILTGTGVSGNTIY
V: TRBV19
size: NA

CDR3: ASSPTGGSPLH
V: TRBV18
size: NA

CDR3: ASSSGLEGGNTIY
V: TRBV5-1
size: NA

CDR3: ASSYSDRPNYGYT
V: TRBV6-5
size: NA

CDR3: ASSKGFSKNIQY
V: TRBV6-2/TRBV6-3
size: NA

CDR3: ASSRESGADTQY
V: TRBV5-4
size: NA

CDR3: ASRALAGGGNEQF
V: TRBV19
size: once